This T cell receptor (beta chain) was observed in a study of long-term antiretroviral therapy in people with HIV (dated by TCRdb to between 2021 and 2023). Some background on the complete study: Collection of the earliest samples took place about a decade ahead of the 2015 WHO recommendation for immediate ART, at a time when ART was typically delayed until CD4 counts fell. A retrospective serial study tested whether ART initiation and durable HIV suppression were associated with changes in peripheral blood TRB repertoire composition and diversity. Of the approximately 30 participants with HIV, about a dozen were female. A total of over 150 cryopreserved PBMC samples came from 25 to 35 adults with confirmed HIV infection and were collected serially over a mean of approximately 6 years (range 1-12). No cross-contamination during QIAcube processing turned up in test extractions that ran a monoclonal T-cell line alongside more than 30 polyclonal samples.

Broad study findings and their caveats: Starting ART was linked to a significant rise in TRB diversity, yet even after long-term ART the diversity remained significantly lower than in transplant donor controls. Since PBMC availability was limited, sequencing covered only the TCR beta chain, with no alpha chain pairing. CDR3 length ranges in HIV repertoires were narrower than in controls, and network structure suggested an antigen-experienced repertoire with only a slight naive shift after ART. No data were available on ART adherence, viral resistance or therapy changes, limiting inferences about post-ART repertoire changes. Because pre-ART samples had limited cell numbers, unsorted PBMC were profiled rather than sorted CD4+ and CD8+ T cells. The samples span the years 2004 to 2017, and the ART regimens used may be less effective than current regimens. At every time point, the repertoire was dominated by expanded TRB clones first identified before ART initiation, although this dominance fluctuated and, in many PLHIV, declined after ART.

Of note for this clone: It has no known antigen specificity. Per-base qualities were not stored, and no clone one base away is much larger.

To be included, a participant needed at least one PBMC sample from before ART initiation plus at least two post-ART samples. Treatment was received in the United States of America by all participants with HIV. Cryopreserved samples of about 0.95-11 million PBMC were thawed and washed before DNA extraction. At the time of the earliest PBMC sample, participants with HIV were aged between about 23 and 54 years. Per participant, PBMC samples came from 1-4 timepoints prior to ART initiation and 2-8 timepoints following ART initiation, for a median of 7 samples. For every participant, serial HIV viral load, CD4+ T-cell count, ART history and demographic data were obtained. Using a Qiagen kit on a QIAcube, genomic DNA was extracted from unsorted PBMC, with samples processed in batches of 12. The immunoSEQ hsTCRB v3.0 assay was used at survey level resolution to sequence the TRB variable region. The target sequencing depth for TRB was roughly 40,000-55,000 T-cell genomes per sample. Pooled TRB libraries were sequenced on an Illumina MiSeq with a v3 150-cycle kit. The original pipeline was this. Repertoire analysis was performed in R inside a reproducible Nextflow workflow that covered QC, data transformation and analysis. LymphoSeq2, an R package for exploring AIRR-Seq data, was used to implement custom analyses. A few samples that produced fewer than 5000 total TRB sequences were removed, so approximately 170 HIV repertoires were analyzed. Among the 188 retained HIV repertoires, some 60 were collected before ART initiation and 120 to 140 were collected after ART initiation. Each repertoire was downsampled to 5000 TRB nucleotide sequences, and summary statistics were averaged across 100 downsampling iterations. TRB sequences were retained for analysis only if CDR3 regions of at least seven amino acids were present. Diversity was measured with a Shannon entropy-derived clonality score and the Gini coefficient. In repertoire networks, the top 5000 CDR3 amino acid sequences were linked whenever an edit distance of one separated two sequences. Antigen specificity groups and MHC restriction were predicted for TRB CDR3 amino acid sequences with GLIPH2. To flag known CMV, EBV, HIV or tissue antigen associations, CDR3 amino acid sequences were matched against VDJdb and McPAS-TCR. Pre-ART, post-ART and control groups were compared with Wilcoxon signed-rank tests and Holm-Bonferroni correction. Entries here come from immuneACCESS through TCRdb and include only in-frame sequences with V and J called. Some clones fail to appear in such tables; in the studies checked, an unresolved V gene covers under half of the shortfall, and the cause of the remainder is unknown. V, J and clone size derive from that table, while D and trimming were established from the DNA sequence. Within this sample are tens of thousands of clones, with about 80% of them counted one time only. Of the sample, about 5.1% falls within the top ten clones.

CDR1 and CDR2, per the germline V gene, are SNHLY and FYNNEI. Including the terminal cysteine and phenylalanine, the CDR3 comprises 19 residues. Only the CDR3 DNA is retained, 57 bases long and in frame from the first base. The V and J ends are trimmed by 3 bases and 0 bases, leaving 20 bases between them. The sequence is built from TRBV2 and TRBJ1-4, with no D gene named confidently. The material was unsorted PBMCs, obtained 1.1 years before starting antiretroviral therapy. The clonotype originates from a woman aged 25 to 39 with HIV. CDR3 region: CASSDLNFGLKATNEKLFF. In nucleotide form, the sequence is TGTGCCAGCAGTGATCTGAATTTCGGACTGAAGGCAACTAATGAAAAACTGTTTTTT.